These 11 T cell receptor beta chains share one sample of origin, sequenced in a study of blood T cells in healthy people across ages (dated by TCRdb to between 2015 and 2016). The method was 5' RACE. Reads for this sample came from an Illumina HiSeq 2500. A second roughly 7 to 11 cycle PCR used a sample-barcoded 5' primer and a J-beta primer mix. TCRdb reanalyzed the raw reads on its own, using fastp at Q25 for trimming and MiXCR for clone calling, and kept in-frame beta chains. Rows with a matching CDR3 protein are joined into one entry that keeps the most common DNA and genes. This sample holds roughly 2 million distinct CDR3 sequences; 49% were observed only once. The ten biggest clones cover over 2% of the sample. Sequencing was done on a sample of blood. These receptors all come from a woman in her thirties or forties in good health.

The chain links TRBV20-1 to TRBJ1-5, with D possibly matching TRBD1 (5 bases). Per germline, CDR1 DFQATT and CDR2 SNEGSKA (reference sequence). V was trimmed by 2 bases and J by 0 bases, leaving 11 bases between them. The CDR3 spans 15 residues. The CDR3 DNA sequence: TGCAGTGCTAGACTTGGGACGGATAGCAATCAGCCCCAGCATTTT. This encodes CSARLGTDSNQPQHF.

DNA of the CDR3: TGTGCCAGCAGTTCTAGGACTGCCTCCACCTTC. Translation: CASSSRTASTF. J is TRBJ1-2 and V is TRBV28; D not resolved. The germline V and J ends were trimmed by 4 bases and 13 bases, with 13 bases remaining between them. Germline V lookup: CDR1 MDHEN, CDR2 SYDVKM. The CDR3 has 11 residues.

This clonotype came up a few times. The rearrangement joins TRBV7-2 to TRBJ2-3, with TRBD1 matching 8 bases. J was trimmed by 5 bases and V by 5 bases; bases with no gene match: 9. The CDR3 has 15 amino acids. Germline-derived CDR1 and CDR2 are SGHTA and FQGNSA. The CDR3 region has the DNA TGTGCCAGCAGCAAACGACAGGGGCAACAAGATACGCAGTATTTT. Protein: CASSKRQGQQDTQYF.

Note on this clonotype: At one end the junction does not follow the germline gene, possibly because of a read error. The chain employs TRBV6-2 or TRBV6-3 and TRBJ2-7, with D perhaps matching TRBD2 (7 bases). The J call is in doubt because the DNA end fits TRBJ2-5 better. The V gene's germline CDR1 is MNHEY and CDR2 SVGEGT. The CDR3 loop spans 13 amino acids. The CDR3 protein is CANSLGGPETQYF. As DNA, the CDR3 is TGTGCCAACAGTCTCGGGGGGCCTGAGACCCAGTACTTC.

The chain has TRBV7-4 and TRBJ2-3; tentative D call: TRBD2 (5 bases). Trimming cost V 5 bases and J 5 bases, with 14 bases left between them. CDR1 and CDR2 from the germline V gene are SGHVT and SQSDAQ. This CDR3 is 14 amino acids long. In nucleotides, the CDR3 is TGTGCCAGCAGCCGGACGGGAACGGGAGATACGCAGTATTTT. Amino acid sequence: CASSRTGTGDTQYF.

This chain connects TRBV7-8 to TRBJ2-3; D is possibly TRBD1 (6 bases). V was shortened by 4 bases and J by 0 bases, with 11 bases between the two germline ends. This CDR3 has 15 residues. The germline V gene encodes CDR1 SGHVS and CDR2 FQNEAQ. The CDR3 reads CASSYRDISTDTQYF. The DNA for the CDR3 is TGTGCCAGCAGCTACCGGGACATCAGCACAGATACGCAGTATTTT.

CDR3 bases: TGTGCCAGCAGCGGGCCGGGGGTGTCCTACGAGCAGTACTTC. This translates into CASSGPGVSYEQYF. The chain couples TRBV7-6 to TRBJ2-7, with a weak D call TRBD2 (6 bases). The CDR3 spans 14 residues. The ends were cut back, 5 bases at V and 1 base at J, with 12 bases in the middle. CDR1 is SGHVS, CDR2 FNYEAQ, per germline.

The chain is built from TRBV6-1 and TRBJ2-2; 8 bases align to TRBD2. Germline loops: CDR1 MNHNS, CDR2 SASEGT. Unmatched junction bases numbered 7, after V lost 7 bases and J lost 3 bases. The CDR3 contains 15 residues. CDR3 nucleotides: TGTGCCAGCAAGGGACTAGGAGTCGACACCGGGGAGCTGTTTTTT. It translates to CASKGLGVDTGELFF.

This clonotype has just a few counts. The chain uses TRBV20-1 and TRBJ2-1; 8 bases match TRBD2. CDR3 length: 15 residues. V lost 3 bases, J lost 3 bases, and 7 bases stayed unmatched. Per germline, CDR1 DFQATT and CDR2 SNEGSKA (reference sequence). The CDR3 spells CSARSTGTSYNEQFF. The DNA for the CDR3 is TGCAGTGCTAGGTCCACCGGGACTAGCTACAATGAGCAGTTCTTC.

This rearrangement joins TRBV6-5 to TRBJ1-6; D uncertain. With 4 bases removed from V and 6 bases from J, the gap between germline ends came to 13 bases. Germline CDR1 is MNHEY and CDR2 is SVGAGI. The CDR3 consists of 15 residues. The CDR3: CASSFNGAVNSPLHF. DNA for the CDR3: TGTGCCAGCAGTTTCAATGGCGCCGTTAATTCACCCCTCCACTTT.

The chain has TRBV10-3 and TRBJ2-5; D unclear. The J call may be in error: the DNA end matches TRBJ2-7 better. The germline V gene encodes CDR1 ENHRY and CDR2 SYGVKD. The CDR3 contains 13 residues. The CDR3 region has the DNA TGTGCCATCAGTGAGCCGCAGGTGGACGAGCAGTACTTC. Translating it yields CAISEPQVDEQYF.